These 13 T cell receptor beta chains share one sample of origin, sequenced in a study of cytomegalovirus exposure and HLA in healthy donors. PCR was performed using 60 Vbeta and 13 Jbeta primers. Method: immunoSEQ multiplex PCR; TCRdb's copy keeps in-frame clones and lacks some. Counted here are tens of thousands of clones, roughly 77% occurring once; the ten biggest clones make up around 2.4%. Sequenced sample: PBMCs. The receptors stem from a female donor in good health and CMV-seronegative.

The genes are TRBV6-1 and TRBJ2-7, with TRBD1 matching over 7 bases. Germline CDR1 is MNHNS and CDR2 is SASEGT. Germline trimming cut 4 bases from V and 2 bases from J; bases unmatched to any gene: 11. The CDR3 loop spans 16 amino acids. Here the CDR3 DNA reads TGTGCCAGCAGTGTCATGGTGGACAGGTCCCCCTACGAGCAGTACGTC. The encoded protein is CASSVMVDRSPYEQYV.

The rearrangement joins TRBV9 to TRBJ2-1, with TRBD2 matching over 7 bases. Germline V CDR1 and CDR2: SGDLS, YYNGEE. The CDR3 covers 15 residues. V gave up 4 bases and J gave up 1 base; unmatched junction bases: 5. CDR3 sequence reads: CASSPREKSYNEQFF. In nucleotides, the CDR3 is TGTGCCAGCAGCCCGCGGGAGAAATCCTACAATGAGCAGTTCTTC.

The sample holds one count of this clone. V gene TRBV5-4 combines with J gene TRBJ2-7, with a possible D match to TRBD2 (5 bases). V lost 6 bases and J 4 bases, leaving 14 bases between the germline ends. CDR3 length: 13 amino acids. Germline V gives CDR1 SGHNT, CDR2 YYREEE (reference sequence). CDR3 sequence reads: CASTLDGIYEQYF. The CDR3 region has the DNA TGTGCCAGCACCCTAGACGGGATTTACGAGCAGTACTTC.

The V and J genes are TRBV7-2 and TRBJ1-2; 8 positions agree with TRBD1. J lost 8 bases, V lost 1 base, and 6 bases had no gene match. Per the germline V gene, CDR1 is SGHTA and CDR2 is FQGNSA. CDR3 length equals 14 residues. CDR3 bases: TGTGCCAGCAGCTTAGGACAGGGGCTGGGAGGCTACACCTTC. This encodes CASSLGQGLGGYTF.

The V gene is TRBV10-1, the J gene TRBJ1-5; D gene uncertain. Germline loops: CDR1 WNHNN, CDR2 SYGVQD (reference sequence). V was clipped by 8 bases and J by 6 bases, with 20 bases between them. The CDR3 is 15 amino acids. CDR3: CASPGPTGSGQPQHF. As DNA, the CDR3 is TGCGCCAGCCCCGGTCCCACGGGGTCAGGTCAGCCCCAGCATTTT.

This clone was observed a handful of times. The rearrangement uses TRBV6-1 and TRBJ2-1, with 8 bases fitting TRBD1. J was trimmed by 6 bases and V by 5 bases; bases with no gene match: 9. The germline V gene has CDR1 MNHNS and CDR2 SASEGT. The CDR3 spans 15 residues. CDR3 nucleotide sequence: TGTGCCAGCAGTCTTCGGACAGGGAGGACCAATGAGCAGTTCTTC. Translated, it gives CASSLRTGRTNEQFF.

This chain joins TRBV28 and TRBJ1-2; the D gene is possibly TRBD1 (5 bases). The CDR3 spans 16 residues. Germline-derived CDR1 and CDR2 are MDHEN and SYDVKM. The V end was cut by 0 bases, the J end by 6 bases, with 17 bases between. CDR3 DNA: TGTGCCAGCAGTTTATGGGAGGGGAGGGACGAGGATGGCTACACCTTC. Amino acids: CASSLWEGRDEDGYTF.

The chain uses TRBV10-3 and TRBJ2-2; no firm D call. Trimming cost V 3 bases and J 0 bases, with 11 bases left between them. Germline lookup yields CDR1 ENHRY and CDR2 SYGVKD. CDR3 length: 16 residues. The CDR3 reads CAISETYPSNTGELFF. CDR3 DNA: TGTGCCATCAGTGAAACCTATCCCTCGAACACCGGGGAGCTGTTTTTT.

The rearrangement uses TRBV19 and TRBJ2-7, with 7 bases that match TRBD1. Germline CDR1 LNHDA, CDR2 SQIVND (reference sequence). This CDR3 comprises 14 residues. V shed 7 bases and J 3 bases; nucleotides not matched to a gene: 9. CDR3 residues: CASTSRDRYYEQYF. In DNA, the CDR3 is TGTGCCAGTACCTCCCGGGACAGATACTACGAGCAGTACTTC. Based on the CDR3 plus reference TRBV19 and TRBJ2-7, the full variable domain is DGGITQSPKYLFRKEGQNVTLSCEQNLNHDAMYWYRQDPGQGLRLIYYSQIVNDFQKGDIAEGYSVSREKKESFPLTVTSAQKNPTAFYLCASTSRDRYYEQYFGPGTRLTVT.

This clone was counted between two and nine times. The genes are TRBV7-8 and TRBJ2-2, with D maybe TRBD1 (5 bases). Trimming pared 5 bases from V and 2 bases from J, leaving 12 bases between. Germline V lookup: CDR1 SGHVS, CDR2 FQNEAQ. The CDR3 is 15 residues long. Written as DNA, the CDR3 is TGTGCCAGCAGCAAGACAGCCCATAACACCGGGGAGCTGTTTTTT. Its protein is CASSKTAHNTGELFF.

The V and J genes are TRBV30 and TRBJ2-4; 13 nucleotides align to TRBD2. CDR1 GTSNPN and CDR2 SVGIG come from the germline V gene (reference sequence). With V trimmed by 2 bases and J by 5 bases, 6 bases remained unmatched. The CDR3 extends over 16 amino acids. Here the CDR3 reads CAWSYGTSGIQNIQYF. The CDR3 region has the DNA TGTGCCTGGAGTTACGGGACTAGCGGGATCCAAAACATTCAGTACTTC. The whole variable domain, remainder taken from reference TRBV30 and TRBJ2-4, is SQTIHQWPATLVQPVGSPLSLECTVEGTSNPNLYWYRQAAGRGLQLLFYSVGIGQISSEVPQNLSASRPQDRQFILSSKKLLLSDSGFYLCAWSYGTSGIQNIQYFGAGTRLSVL.

The V and J genes are TRBV2 and TRBJ2-7; D ambiguous. The CDR3 runs to 12 residues. Germline CDR1 reads SNHLY; CDR2 reads FYNNEI. Trimming pared 2 bases from V and 12 bases from J, leaving 14 bases between. CDR3 sequence (DNA): TGTGCCAGCAGTGAAAGGTCAGGTCCTTTGTACTTC. Encoded protein: CASSERSGPLYF.

The V and J genes are TRBV30 and TRBJ2-2; 10 bases match TRBD2. The germline CDR1 and CDR2 sequences are GTSNPN and SVGIG (reference sequence). The CDR3 has 15 residues. After removal of 3 bases from V and 5 bases from J, the junction contained 6 bases not matched to a gene. The CDR3 here is CAWRSSGSRTGELFF. The CDR3 nucleotides are TGTGCCTGGAGGTCTAGCGGGAGCAGGACCGGGGAGCTGTTTTTT.